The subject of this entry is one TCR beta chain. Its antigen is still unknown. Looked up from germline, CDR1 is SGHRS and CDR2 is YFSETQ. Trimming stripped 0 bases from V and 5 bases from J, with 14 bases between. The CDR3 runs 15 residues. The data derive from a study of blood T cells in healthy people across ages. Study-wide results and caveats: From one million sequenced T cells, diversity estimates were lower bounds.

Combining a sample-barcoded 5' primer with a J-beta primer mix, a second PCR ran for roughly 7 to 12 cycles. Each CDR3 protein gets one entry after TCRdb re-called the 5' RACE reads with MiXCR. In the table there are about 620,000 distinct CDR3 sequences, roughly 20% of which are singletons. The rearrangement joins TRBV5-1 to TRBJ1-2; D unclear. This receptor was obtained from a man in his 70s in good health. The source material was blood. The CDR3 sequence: CASSLAGSRAYGYTF. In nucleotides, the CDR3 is TGCGCCAGCAGCTTGGCTGGCAGTAGGGCGTATGGCTACACCTTC.